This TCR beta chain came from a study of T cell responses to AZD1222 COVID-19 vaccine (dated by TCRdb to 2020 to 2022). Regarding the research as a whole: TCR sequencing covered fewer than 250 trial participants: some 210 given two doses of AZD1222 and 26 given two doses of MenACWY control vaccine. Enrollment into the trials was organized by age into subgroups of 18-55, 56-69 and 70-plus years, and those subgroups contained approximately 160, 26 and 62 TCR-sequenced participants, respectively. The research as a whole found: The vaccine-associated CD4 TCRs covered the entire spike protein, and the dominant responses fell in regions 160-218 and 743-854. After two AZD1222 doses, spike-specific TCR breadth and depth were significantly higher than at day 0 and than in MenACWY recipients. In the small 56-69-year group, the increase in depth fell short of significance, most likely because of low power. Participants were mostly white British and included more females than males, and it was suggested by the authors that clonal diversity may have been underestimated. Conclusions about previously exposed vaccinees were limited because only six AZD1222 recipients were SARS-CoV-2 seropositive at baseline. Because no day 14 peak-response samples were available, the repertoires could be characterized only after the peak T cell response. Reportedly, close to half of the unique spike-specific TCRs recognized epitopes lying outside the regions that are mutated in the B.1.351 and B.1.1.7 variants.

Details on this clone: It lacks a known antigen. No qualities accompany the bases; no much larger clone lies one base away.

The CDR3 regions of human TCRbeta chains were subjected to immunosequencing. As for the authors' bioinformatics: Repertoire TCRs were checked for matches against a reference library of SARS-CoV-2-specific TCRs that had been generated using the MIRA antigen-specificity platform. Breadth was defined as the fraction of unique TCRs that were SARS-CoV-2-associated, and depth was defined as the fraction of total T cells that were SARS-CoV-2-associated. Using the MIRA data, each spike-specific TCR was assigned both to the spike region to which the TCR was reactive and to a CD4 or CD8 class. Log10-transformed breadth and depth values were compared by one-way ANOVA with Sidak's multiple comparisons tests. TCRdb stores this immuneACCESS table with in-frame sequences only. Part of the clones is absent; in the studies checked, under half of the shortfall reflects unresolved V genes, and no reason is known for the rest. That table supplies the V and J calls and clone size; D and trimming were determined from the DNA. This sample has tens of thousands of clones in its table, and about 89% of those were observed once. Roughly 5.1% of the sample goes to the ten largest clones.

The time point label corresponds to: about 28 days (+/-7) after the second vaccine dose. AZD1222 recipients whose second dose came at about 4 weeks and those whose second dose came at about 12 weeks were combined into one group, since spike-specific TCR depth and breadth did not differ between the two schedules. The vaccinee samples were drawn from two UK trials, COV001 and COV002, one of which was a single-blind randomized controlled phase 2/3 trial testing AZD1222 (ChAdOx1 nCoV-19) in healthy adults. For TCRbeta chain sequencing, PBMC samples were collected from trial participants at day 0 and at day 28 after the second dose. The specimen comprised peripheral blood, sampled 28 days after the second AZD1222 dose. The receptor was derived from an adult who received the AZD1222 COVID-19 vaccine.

CDR3 region: CASSLAGGGSPSPLHF. The DNA sequence is as follows: TGCGCCAGCAGCCTGGCAGGGGGGGGCAGTCCTTCACCCCTCCACTTT. Here the chain combines TRBV5-1 and TRBJ1-6; the junction holds 7 bases that match TRBD1. Its CDR3 holds 16 amino acids, cysteine through phenylalanine. CDR3 DNA is the only sequence kept; it has 48 bases, read in frame from the first base. V and J are trimmed by 4 bases and 9 bases, and the gene matches miss 13 bases of the junction. CDR1 and CDR2, looked up from the germline V gene, are SGHRS and YFSETQ.